The following is a T cell receptor beta chain sequence with its context. Germline V lookup: CDR1 SGHNT, CDR2 YYREEE (reference sequence). CDR3 length: 15 residues. The V and J ends lost 0 bases and 4 bases, in that order; junction bases with no gene match: 4. The data belong to a study of blood T cell repertoires in COVID-19. Study-level background: PBMCs, B-cell-depleted T cells, or T cells were the source of the cDNA or gDNA that made up the material.

Only in-frame clones appear in the TCRdb table, and some are missing; sequencing was by immunoSEQ multiplex PCR. This table has a few hundred thousand clones, 90% appearing once. V gene TRBV5-4 combines with J gene TRBJ1-2, with TRBD1 matching 9 bases. This receptor was obtained from a man aged 18 to 30 who had recovered from COVID-19. Sequences were obtained from PBMCs or T cells enriched from blood (not recorded which). The CDR3 here is CASSLAGGQGYGYTF. In nucleotides, the CDR3 is TGTGCCAGCAGCTTGGCAGGGGGACAGGGCTATGGCTACACCTTC.